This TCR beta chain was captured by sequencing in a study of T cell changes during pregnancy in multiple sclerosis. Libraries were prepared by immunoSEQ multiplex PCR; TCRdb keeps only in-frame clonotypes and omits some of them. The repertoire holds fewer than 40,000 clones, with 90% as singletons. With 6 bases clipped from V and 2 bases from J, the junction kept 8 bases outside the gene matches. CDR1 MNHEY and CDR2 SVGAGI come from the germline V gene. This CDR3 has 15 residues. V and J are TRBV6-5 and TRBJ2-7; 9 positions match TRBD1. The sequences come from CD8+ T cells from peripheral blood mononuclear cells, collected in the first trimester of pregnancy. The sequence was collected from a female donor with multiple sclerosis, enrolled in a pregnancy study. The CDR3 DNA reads TGTGCCAGCAGGATACAGGGGGCGCTTCCCTACGAGCAGTACTTC. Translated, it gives CASRIQGALPYEQYF.